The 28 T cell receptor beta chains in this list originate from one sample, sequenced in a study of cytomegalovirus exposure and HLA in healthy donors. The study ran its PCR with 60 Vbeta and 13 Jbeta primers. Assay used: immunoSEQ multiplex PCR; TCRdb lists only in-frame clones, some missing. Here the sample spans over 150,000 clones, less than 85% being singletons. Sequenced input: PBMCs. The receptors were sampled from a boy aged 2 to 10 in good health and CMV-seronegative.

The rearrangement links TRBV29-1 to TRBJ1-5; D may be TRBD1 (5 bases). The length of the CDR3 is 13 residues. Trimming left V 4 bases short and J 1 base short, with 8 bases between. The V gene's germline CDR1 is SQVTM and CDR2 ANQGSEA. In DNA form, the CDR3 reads TGCAGCGTTGGGGGCACCAGCAATCAGCCCCAGCATTTT. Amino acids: CSVGGTSNQPQHF.

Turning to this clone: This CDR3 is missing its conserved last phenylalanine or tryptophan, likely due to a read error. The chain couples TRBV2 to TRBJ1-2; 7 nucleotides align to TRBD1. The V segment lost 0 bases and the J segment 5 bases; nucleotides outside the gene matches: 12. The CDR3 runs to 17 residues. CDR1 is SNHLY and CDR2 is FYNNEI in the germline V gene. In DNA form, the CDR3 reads TGTGCCAGCAGTGAAGCCGGACAGGCGGGGCCCGGGTATGGCTACACCCTC. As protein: CASSEAGQAGPGYGYTL.

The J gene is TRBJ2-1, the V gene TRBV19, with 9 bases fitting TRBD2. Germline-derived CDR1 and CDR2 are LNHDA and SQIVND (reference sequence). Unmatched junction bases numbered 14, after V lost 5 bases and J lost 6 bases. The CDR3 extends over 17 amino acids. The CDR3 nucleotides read TGTGCCAGTAGTGTTCGGCTAGCGCGGGAGGGCATCAATGAGCAGTTCTTC. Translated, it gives CASSVRLAREGINEQFF.

The CDR3 bases are TGTGCCAGCAGCAATGACAGAAATCAAGAGACCCAGTACTTC. As protein: CASSNDRNQETQYF. The chain carries TRBV5-4 and TRBJ2-5, with D maybe TRBD1 (5 bases). This CDR3 spans 14 amino acids. Germline V gene lookup returns CDR1 SGHNT and CDR2 YYREEE (reference sequence). The germline V and J ends were trimmed by 4 bases and 2 bases, with 12 bases remaining between them.

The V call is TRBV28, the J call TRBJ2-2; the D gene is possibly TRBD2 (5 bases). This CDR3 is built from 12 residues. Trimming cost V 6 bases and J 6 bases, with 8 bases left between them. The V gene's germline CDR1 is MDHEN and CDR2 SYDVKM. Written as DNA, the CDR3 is TGTGCCAGCAGGGAGGCACCCGGGGAGCTGTTTTTT. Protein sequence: CASREAPGELFF.

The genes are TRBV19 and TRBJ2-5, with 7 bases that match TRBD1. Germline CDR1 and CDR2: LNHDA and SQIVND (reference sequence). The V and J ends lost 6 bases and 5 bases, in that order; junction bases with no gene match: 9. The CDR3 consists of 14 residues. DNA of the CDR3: TGTGCCAGTAGCCCGGACAGGAACGAGGAGACCCAGTACTTC. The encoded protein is CASSPDRNEETQYF. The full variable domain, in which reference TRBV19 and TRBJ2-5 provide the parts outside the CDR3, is DGGITQSPKYLFRKEGQNVTLSCEQNLNHDAMYWYRQDPGQGLRLIYYSQIVNDFQKGDIAEGYSVSREKKESFPLTVTSAQKNPTAFYLCASSPDRNEETQYFGPGTRLLVL.

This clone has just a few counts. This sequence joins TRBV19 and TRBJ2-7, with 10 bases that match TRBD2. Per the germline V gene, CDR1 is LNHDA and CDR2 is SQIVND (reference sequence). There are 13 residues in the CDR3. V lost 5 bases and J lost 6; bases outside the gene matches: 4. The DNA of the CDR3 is TGTGCCAGTAGTGCCAGGACTAGCGGCGAGCAGTACTTC. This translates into CASSARTSGEQYF.

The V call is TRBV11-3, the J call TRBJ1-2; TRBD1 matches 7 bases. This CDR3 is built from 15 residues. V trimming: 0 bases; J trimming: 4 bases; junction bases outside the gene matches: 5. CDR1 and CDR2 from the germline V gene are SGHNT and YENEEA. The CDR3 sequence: CASSLDYGDSYGYTF. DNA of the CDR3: TGTGCCAGCAGCTTAGATTACGGGGACAGCTATGGCTACACCTTC.

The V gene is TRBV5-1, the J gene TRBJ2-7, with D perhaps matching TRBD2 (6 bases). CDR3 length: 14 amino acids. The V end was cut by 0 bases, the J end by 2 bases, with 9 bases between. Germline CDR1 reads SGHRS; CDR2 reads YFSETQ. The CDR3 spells CASSLGGGPYEQYV. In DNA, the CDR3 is TGCGCCAGCAGCTTGGGAGGAGGGCCCTACGAGCAGTACGTC.

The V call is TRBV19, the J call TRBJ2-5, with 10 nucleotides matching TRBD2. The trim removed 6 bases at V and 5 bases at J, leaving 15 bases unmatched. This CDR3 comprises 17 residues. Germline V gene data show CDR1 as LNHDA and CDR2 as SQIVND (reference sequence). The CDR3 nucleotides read TGTGCCAGTAGCGAGACTATTACTAGCGGGGCGGGGGAGACCCAGTACTTC. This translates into CASSETITSGAGETQYF. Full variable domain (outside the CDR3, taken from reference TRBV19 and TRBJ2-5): DGGITQSPKYLFRKEGQNVTLSCEQNLNHDAMYWYRQDPGQGLRLIYYSQIVNDFQKGDIAEGYSVSREKKESFPLTVTSAQKNPTAFYLCASSETITSGAGETQYFGPGTRLLVL.

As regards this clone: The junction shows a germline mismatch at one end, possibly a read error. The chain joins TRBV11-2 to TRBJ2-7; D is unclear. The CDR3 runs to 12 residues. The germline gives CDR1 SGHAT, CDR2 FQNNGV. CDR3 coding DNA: TGTGCCAGCAGCTTAGGGCCTTACGCGCAGTACTTC. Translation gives CASSLGPYAQYF.

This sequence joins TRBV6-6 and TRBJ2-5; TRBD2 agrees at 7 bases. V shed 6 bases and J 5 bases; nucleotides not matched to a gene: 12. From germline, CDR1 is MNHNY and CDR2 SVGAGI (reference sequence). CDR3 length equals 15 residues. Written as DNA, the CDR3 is TGTGCCAGCAGCGAGGGGAGGGGATATACCGAGACCCAGTACTTC. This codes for CASSEGRGYTETQYF.

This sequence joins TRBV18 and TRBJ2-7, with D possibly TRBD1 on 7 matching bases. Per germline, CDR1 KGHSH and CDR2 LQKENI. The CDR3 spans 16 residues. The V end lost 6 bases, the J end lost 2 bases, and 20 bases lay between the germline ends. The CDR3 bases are TGTGCCAGCTCCCAGGGGGGCGGCAAAGGAACCTACGAGCAGTACTTC. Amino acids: CASSQGGGKGTYEQYF.

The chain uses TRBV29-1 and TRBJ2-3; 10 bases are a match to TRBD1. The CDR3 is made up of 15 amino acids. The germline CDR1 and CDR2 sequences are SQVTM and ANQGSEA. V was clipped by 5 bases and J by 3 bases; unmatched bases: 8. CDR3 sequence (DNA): TGCAGCGTTAGGACAGGGGGGGGGCGAACAGATACGCAGTATTTT. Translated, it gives CSVRTGGGRTDTQYF.

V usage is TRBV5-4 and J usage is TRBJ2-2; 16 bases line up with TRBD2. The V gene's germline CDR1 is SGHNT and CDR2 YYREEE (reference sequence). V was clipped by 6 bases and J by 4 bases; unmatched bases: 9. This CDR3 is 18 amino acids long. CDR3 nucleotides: TGTGCCAGCAAGGACGGGACTAGCGGGAGGGTTCTCACCGGGGAGCTGTTTTTT. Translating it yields CASKDGTSGRVLTGELFF.

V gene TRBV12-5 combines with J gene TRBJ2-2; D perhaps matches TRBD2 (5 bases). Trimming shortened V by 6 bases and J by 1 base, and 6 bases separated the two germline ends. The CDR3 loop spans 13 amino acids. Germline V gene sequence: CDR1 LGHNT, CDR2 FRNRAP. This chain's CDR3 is CASGRGNTGELFF. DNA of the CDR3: TGTGCTAGTGGACGGGGGAACACCGGGGAGCTGTTTTTT.

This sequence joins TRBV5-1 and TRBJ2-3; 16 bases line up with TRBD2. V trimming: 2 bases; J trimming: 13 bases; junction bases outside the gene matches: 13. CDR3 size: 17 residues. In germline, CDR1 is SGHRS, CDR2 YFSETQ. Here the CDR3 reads CASSFAPGLAGGQLEYF. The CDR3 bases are TGCGCCAGCAGCTTTGCTCCGGGACTAGCGGGAGGGCAACTGGAGTATTTT.

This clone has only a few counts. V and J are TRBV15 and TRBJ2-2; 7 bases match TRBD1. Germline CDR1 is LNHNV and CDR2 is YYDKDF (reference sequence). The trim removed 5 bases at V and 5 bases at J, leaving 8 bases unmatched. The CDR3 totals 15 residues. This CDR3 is CATSPDRVGTGELFF. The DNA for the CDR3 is TGTGCCACCAGCCCAGACAGGGTAGGAACCGGGGAGCTGTTTTTT.

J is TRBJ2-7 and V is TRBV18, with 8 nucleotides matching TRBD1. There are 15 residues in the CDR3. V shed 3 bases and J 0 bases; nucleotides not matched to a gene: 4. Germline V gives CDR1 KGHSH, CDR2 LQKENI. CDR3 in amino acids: CASSPDRDSSYEQYF. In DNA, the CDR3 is TGTGCCAGCTCACCGGACAGGGACAGCTCCTACGAGCAGTACTTC.

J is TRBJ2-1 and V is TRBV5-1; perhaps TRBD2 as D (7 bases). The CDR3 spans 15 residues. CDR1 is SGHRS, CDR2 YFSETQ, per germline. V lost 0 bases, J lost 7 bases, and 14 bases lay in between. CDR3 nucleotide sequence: TGCGCCAGCAGCTTGGTGGGTGGGGGGGCTAATGAGCAGTTCTTC. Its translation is CASSLVGGGANEQFF. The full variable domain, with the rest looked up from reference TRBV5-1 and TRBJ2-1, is KAGVTQTPRYLIKTRGQQVTLSCSPISGHRSVSWYQQTPGQGLQFLFEYFSETQRNKGNFPGRFSGRQFSNSRSEMNVSTLELGDSALYLCASSLVGGGANEQFFGPGTRLTVL.

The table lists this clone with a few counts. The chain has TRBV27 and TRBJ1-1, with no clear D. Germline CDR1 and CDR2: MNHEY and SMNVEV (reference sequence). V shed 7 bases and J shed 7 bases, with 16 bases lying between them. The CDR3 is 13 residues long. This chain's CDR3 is CASINSPVGEAFF. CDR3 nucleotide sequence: TGTGCCAGCATCAATAGTCCGGTCGGTGAAGCTTTCTTT.

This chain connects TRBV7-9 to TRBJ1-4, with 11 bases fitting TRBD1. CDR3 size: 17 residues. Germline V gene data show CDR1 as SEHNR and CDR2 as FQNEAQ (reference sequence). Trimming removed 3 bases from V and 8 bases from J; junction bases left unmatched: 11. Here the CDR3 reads CASSFSSGQGAPEKLFF. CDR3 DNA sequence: TGTGCCAGCAGCTTCTCGTCCGGACAGGGGGCTCCCGAAAAACTGTTTTTT.

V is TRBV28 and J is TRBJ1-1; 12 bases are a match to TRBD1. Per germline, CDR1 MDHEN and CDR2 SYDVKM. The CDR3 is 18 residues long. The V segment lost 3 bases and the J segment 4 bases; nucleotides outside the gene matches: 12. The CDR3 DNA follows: TGTGCCAGCAGTTTGGTCCCGGGACAGGGGGCCATACGCACTGAAGCTTTCTTT. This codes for CASSLVPGQGAIRTEAFF.

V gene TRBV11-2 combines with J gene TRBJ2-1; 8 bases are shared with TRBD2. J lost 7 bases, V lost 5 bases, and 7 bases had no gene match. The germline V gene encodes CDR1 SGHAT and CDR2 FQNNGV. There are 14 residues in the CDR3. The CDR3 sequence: CASSPLTGGNEQFF. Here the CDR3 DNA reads TGTGCCAGCAGCCCCCTTACGGGGGGGAATGAGCAGTTCTTC.

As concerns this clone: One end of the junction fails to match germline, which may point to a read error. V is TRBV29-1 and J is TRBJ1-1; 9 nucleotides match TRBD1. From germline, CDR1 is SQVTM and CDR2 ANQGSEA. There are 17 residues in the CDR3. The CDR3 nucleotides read TGCGGCGTTGGTATCGGGACAGGGCGACTCATGAACACTGAAGCTTTCTTT. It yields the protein CGVGIGTGRLMNTEAFF.

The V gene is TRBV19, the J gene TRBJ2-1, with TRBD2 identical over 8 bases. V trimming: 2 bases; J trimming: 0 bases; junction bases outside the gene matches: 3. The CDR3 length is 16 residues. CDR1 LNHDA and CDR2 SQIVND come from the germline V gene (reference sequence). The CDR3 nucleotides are TGTGCCAGTAGTATAACTAGCGGAGACTCCTACAATGAGCAGTTCTTC. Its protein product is CASSITSGDSYNEQFF.

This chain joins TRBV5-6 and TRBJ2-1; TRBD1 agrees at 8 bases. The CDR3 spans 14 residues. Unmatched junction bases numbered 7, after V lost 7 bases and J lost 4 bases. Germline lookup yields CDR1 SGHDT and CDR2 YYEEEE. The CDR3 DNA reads TGTGCCAGCGACGACAGGGGTTCGTACAATGAGCAGTTCTTC. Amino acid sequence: CASDDRGSYNEQFF.

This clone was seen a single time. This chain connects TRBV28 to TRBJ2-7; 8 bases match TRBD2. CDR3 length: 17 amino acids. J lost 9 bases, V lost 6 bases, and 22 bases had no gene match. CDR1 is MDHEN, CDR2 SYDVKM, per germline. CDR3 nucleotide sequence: TGTGCCAGCAGCTCCTCCGGGGGGGGGTTCGCGAACGTTGGGCAGTACGTC. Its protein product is CASSSSGGGFANVGQYV.